This TCR beta chain was documented in a study of shared clonotypes between healthy human individuals. Clones were sequenced by immunoSEQ multiplex PCR, and TCRdb holds only the in-frame ones, with some missing. Here the sample spans about 490,000 clones, 79% being singletons. Specimen: PBMCs. This TCR was sampled from a woman between 40 and 50 years old in good health. Some clones in this sample may be carry-over from other donors' samples.

This CDR3 reads CASSQDSAGTSSTDTQYF. The CDR3 nucleotides are TGTGCCAGCAGCCAAGATAGTGCGGGGACATCGAGCACAGATACGCAGTATTTT. The chain links TRBV4-2 to TRBJ2-3, with D possibly called TRBD1 or TRBD2 (6 bases each). The CDR3 covers 18 residues. V was trimmed by 0 bases and J by 0 bases, leaving 16 bases between them. CDR1 is LGHNA, CDR2 YNFKEQ, per germline.